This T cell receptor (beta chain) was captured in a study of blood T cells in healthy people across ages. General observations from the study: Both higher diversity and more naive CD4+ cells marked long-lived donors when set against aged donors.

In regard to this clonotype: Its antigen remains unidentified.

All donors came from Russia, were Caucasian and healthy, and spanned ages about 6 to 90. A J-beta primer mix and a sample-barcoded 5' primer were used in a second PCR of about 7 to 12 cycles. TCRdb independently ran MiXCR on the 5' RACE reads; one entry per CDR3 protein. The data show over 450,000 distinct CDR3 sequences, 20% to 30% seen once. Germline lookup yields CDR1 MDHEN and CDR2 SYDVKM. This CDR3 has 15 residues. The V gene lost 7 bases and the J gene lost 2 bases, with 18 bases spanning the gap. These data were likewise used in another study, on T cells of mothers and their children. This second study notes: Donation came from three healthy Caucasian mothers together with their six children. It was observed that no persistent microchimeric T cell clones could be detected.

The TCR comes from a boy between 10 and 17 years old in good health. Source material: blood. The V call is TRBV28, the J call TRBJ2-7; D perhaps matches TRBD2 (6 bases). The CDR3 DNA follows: TGTGCCAGCAACCCCCGCCTAGCGCCTACCTACGAGCAGTACTTC. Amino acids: CASNPRLAPTYEQYF.